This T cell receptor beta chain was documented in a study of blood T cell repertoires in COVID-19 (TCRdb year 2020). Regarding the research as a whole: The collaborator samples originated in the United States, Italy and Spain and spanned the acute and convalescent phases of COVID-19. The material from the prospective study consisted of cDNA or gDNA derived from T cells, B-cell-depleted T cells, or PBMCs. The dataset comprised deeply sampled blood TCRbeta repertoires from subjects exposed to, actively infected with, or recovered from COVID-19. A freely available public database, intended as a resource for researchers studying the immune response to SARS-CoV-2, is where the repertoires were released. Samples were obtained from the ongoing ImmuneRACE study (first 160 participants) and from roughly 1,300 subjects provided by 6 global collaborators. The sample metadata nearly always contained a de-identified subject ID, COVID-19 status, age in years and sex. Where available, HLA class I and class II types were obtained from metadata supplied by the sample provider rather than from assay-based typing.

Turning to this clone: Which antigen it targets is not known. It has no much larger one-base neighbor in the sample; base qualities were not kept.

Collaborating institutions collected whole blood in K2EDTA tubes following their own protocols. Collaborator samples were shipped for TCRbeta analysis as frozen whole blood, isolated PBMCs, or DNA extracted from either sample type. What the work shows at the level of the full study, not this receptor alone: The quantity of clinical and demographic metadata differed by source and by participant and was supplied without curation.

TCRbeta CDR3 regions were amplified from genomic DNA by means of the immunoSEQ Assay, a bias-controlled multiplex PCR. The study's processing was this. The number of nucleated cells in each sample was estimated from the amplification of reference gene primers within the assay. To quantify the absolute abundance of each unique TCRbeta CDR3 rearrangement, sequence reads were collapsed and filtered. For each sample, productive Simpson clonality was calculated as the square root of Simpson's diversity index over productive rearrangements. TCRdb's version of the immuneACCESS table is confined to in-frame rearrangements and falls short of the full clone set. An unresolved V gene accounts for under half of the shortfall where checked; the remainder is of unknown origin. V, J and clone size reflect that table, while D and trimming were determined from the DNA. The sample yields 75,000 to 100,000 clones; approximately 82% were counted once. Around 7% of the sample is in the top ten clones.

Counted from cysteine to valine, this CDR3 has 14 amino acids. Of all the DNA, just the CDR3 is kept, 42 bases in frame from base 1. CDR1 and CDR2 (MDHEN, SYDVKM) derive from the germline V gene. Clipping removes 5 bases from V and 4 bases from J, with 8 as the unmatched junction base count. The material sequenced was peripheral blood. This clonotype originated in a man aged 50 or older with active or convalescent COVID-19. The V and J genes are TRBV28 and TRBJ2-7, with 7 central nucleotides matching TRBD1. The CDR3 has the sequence CASSTLDRAYEQYV. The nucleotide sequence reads TGTGCCAGCAGTACACTAGACAGGGCATACGAGCAGTACGTC.